This entry features one TCR beta chain sequence. Its antigen is still unknown. CD4+ T cell IFNgamma after overnight CMV lysate exposure gave donor CMV status. Cells stained for CD3, CD4, CD8, CD45RA, CD27 and viability were sorted into four CD45RA/CD27 subsets. Between the trimmed V and J ends, which lost 3 bases and 2 bases, there was a span of 6 bases. The CDR3 sequence is 13 residues long. Germline V lookup: CDR1 LNHNV, CDR2 YYDKDF (reference sequence). The data belong to a study of naive and memory T cell subsets. Two oligonucleotides, mixed equimolar, formed the beta constant-region primer covering TRBC1 and TRBC2. Four rounds of PCR amplified the ligated cDNA using nested alpha and beta constant-region primers plus SP2. MiXCR was run by TCRdb on the UMI-ligation and nested PCR reads, yielding one entry per CDR3 protein. This sample carries approximately 150,000 distinct CDR3 sequences, roughly a fifth of them seen once, and the ten largest clones take about 0.63%.

General study points: Possibly reflecting memory cells re-expressing CD45RA, a few larger clonotypes occurred in naive repertoires, especially CD8. Gini index rose across naive, CM, EM and EMRA in CD4 and CD8. Findings for naive and memory subsets could not be checked against ground truth.

This chain joins TRBV15 and TRBJ2-3, with D unclear. Source material: naive CD8+ T cells from blood. The sequence derives from a human donor in good health. This chain's CDR3 is CATSRTSTDTQYF. CDR3 coding DNA: TGTGCCACCAGCAGGACCTCCACAGATACGCAGTATTTT.